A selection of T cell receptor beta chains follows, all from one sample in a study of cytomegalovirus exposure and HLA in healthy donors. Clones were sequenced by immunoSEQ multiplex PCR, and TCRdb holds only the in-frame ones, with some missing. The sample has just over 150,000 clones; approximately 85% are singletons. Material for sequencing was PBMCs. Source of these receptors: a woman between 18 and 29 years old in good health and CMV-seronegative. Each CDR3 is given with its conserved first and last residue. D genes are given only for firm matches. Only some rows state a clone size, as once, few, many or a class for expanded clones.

CDR3 DNA: TGTGCCAGTTCGGACAGGGGCAGGTATGGCTACACCTTC
CDR3 protein: CASSDRGRYGYTF
D gene: TRBD1
clone size: .
V gene: TRBV19
J gene: TRBJ1-2

CDR3 DNA: TGTGCCAGTAGTGTTCACCGGGACAGGGGAGCAAATGAGCAGTTCTTC
CDR3 protein: CASSVHRDRGANEQFF
D gene: TRBD1
clone size: .
V gene: TRBV19
J gene: TRBJ2-1

CDR3 DNA: TGTGCCAGCAGTGAAGCCGTAGTGGGTGCTAGCGGGGGGTACGAGCAGTACTTC
CDR3 protein: CASSEAVVGASGGYEQYF
D gene: TRBD2
clone size: .
V gene: TRBV6-1
J gene: TRBJ2-7

CDR3 DNA: TGTGCCATCGGTGGCAGGAGCACAGATACGCAGTATTTT
CDR3 protein: CAIGGRSTDTQYF
D gene: .
clone size: .
V gene: TRBV10-3
J gene: TRBJ2-3

CDR3 DNA: TGTGCCTGGGGAACCCGTCTGAGCGGGAGGCGGTATGAGCAGTTCTTC
CDR3 protein: CAWGTRLSGRRYEQFF
D gene: TRBD2
clone size: .
V gene: TRBV30
J gene: TRBJ2-1

CDR3 DNA: TGTGCCAGCAGCGTACAGGGTGGCGAGCAGTACTTC
CDR3 protein: CASSVQGGEQYF
D gene: .
clone size: .
V gene: TRBV9
J gene: TRBJ2-7

CDR3 DNA: TGTGCCTGGAGTGTACTCCGGACAGGGAGGTCAACTGAAGCTTTCTTT
CDR3 protein: CAWSVLRTGRSTEAFF
D gene: TRBD1
clone size: few
V gene: TRBV30
J gene: TRBJ1-1

CDR3 DNA: TGCAGCGCCCAGGAATCGAACACCGGGGAGCTGTTTTTT
CDR3 protein: CSAQESNTGELFF
D gene: .
clone size: .
V gene: TRBV29-1
J gene: TRBJ2-2

CDR3 DNA: TGTGCCAGCAGCTTGATGGGGGGGAAACTGTTTTTT
CDR3 protein: CASSLMGGKLFF
D gene: .
clone size: .
V gene: TRBV5-5
J gene: TRBJ1-4

CDR3 DNA: TGTGCCAGCAGTTTCGACAGGGGCGACTACGAGCAGTACTTC
CDR3 protein: CASSFDRGDYEQYF
D gene: TRBD1
clone size: .
V gene: TRBV6-6
J gene: TRBJ2-7

CDR3 DNA: TGCGCCAGCAGCTCCGGCCCCGATTTAGGACAGAACTATGGCTACACCTTC
CDR3 protein: CASSSGPDLGQNYGYTF
D gene: .
clone size: .
V gene: TRBV5-1
J gene: TRBJ1-2

CDR3 DNA: TGTGCCAGCAGTTACTCGCCCGCGGGAGGGCCTGATGAGCAGTTCTTC
CDR3 protein: CASSYSPAGGPDEQFF
D gene: TRBD2
clone size: .
V gene: TRBV6-6
J gene: TRBJ2-1

CDR3 DNA: TGTGCCTGCCCGGGGGATGGGTATCAGCCCCAGCATTTT
CDR3 protein: CACPGDGYQPQHF
D gene: .
clone size: .
V gene: TRBV30
J gene: TRBJ1-5

CDR3 DNA: TGTGCCAGCAGGTCCCGGGACAACCCCTACGAGCAGTACTTC
CDR3 protein: CASRSRDNPYEQYF
D gene: .
clone size: .
V gene: TRBV28
J gene: TRBJ2-7

CDR3 DNA: TGTGCCAGCAGCTTAGCGACTAGTCGAGATACGCAGTATTTT
CDR3 protein: CASSLATSRDTQYF
D gene: .
clone size: .
V gene: TRBV7-9
J gene: TRBJ2-3

CDR3 DNA: TGTGCCACCAGCAGAAGCGGTACCTCCTACGAGCAGTACTTC
CDR3 protein: CATSRSGTSYEQYF
D gene: .
clone size: once
V gene: TRBV15
J gene: TRBJ2-7

CDR3 DNA: TGCGCCAGCAGCCAAGGACAGGGGGGGACCTACGAGCAGTACTTC
CDR3 protein: CASSQGQGGTYEQYF
D gene: TRBD1
clone size: .
V gene: TRBV4-1
J gene: TRBJ2-7

CDR3 DNA: TGTGCCAGCAGTTCGGGACAGGGGGTTGGTCAGCCCCAGCATTTT
CDR3 protein: CASSSGQGVGQPQHF
D gene: TRBD1
clone size: .
V gene: TRBV6-5
J gene: TRBJ1-5

CDR3 DNA: TGTGCCAGCAGTGGGACGAGCGGGGCCCAGCATTTT
CDR3 protein: CASSGTSGAQHF
D gene: .
clone size: .
V gene: TRBV6-5
J gene: TRBJ1-5

CDR3 DNA: TGCGCCAGCAGCTGGAGCTCCTACAATGAGCAGTTCTTC
CDR3 protein: CASSWSSYNEQFF
D gene: .
clone size: .
V gene: TRBV5-1
J gene: TRBJ2-1

CDR3 DNA: TGTGCCAGCGGGCTAGCGGGTTACCTTAGCTCCTACAATGAGCAGTTCTTC
CDR3 protein: CASGLAGYLSSYNEQFF
D gene: TRBD2
clone size: .
V gene: TRBV27
J gene: TRBJ2-1

CDR3 DNA: TGTGCCTGGCCACAGGAGAACACCGGGGAGCTGTTTTTT
CDR3 protein: CAWPQENTGELFF
D gene: .
clone size: .
V gene: TRBV30
J gene: TRBJ2-2

CDR3 DNA: TGTGCCAGCAGCGTAGGGCAGGGGATCGAGCAGTACTTC
CDR3 protein: CASSVGQGIEQYF
D gene: .
clone size: .
V gene: TRBV28
J gene: TRBJ2-7

CDR3 DNA: TGTGCCAGCAGCCCCGACAGGCCAACATTGCAAGAGACCCAGTACTTC
CDR3 protein: CASSPDRPTLQETQYF
D gene: .
clone size: .
V gene: TRBV28
J gene: TRBJ2-5

CDR3 DNA: TGCAGCGTTGCATGGCAGTCCTACGAGCAGTACTTC
CDR3 protein: CSVAWQSYEQYF
D gene: .
clone size: .
V gene: TRBV29-1
J gene: TRBJ2-7

CDR3 DNA: TGTGCCAGCAGCCAATCACCGCTACGCACGTTCTTC
CDR3 protein: CASSQSPLRTFF
D gene: .
clone size: .
V gene: TRBV16
J gene: TRBJ2-1

CDR3 DNA: TGTGCCAGCAGCTTAGGGGCGGGCGGATCCTACGAGCAGTACTTC
CDR3 protein: CASSLGAGGSYEQYF
D gene: .
clone size: .
V gene: TRBV7-6
J gene: TRBJ2-7

CDR3 DNA: TGTGCCAGCAGCTCACTAGCGGGAGACCCCACAGATACGCAGTATTTT
CDR3 protein: CASSSLAGDPTDTQYF
D gene: TRBD2
clone size: .
V gene: TRBV7-2
J gene: TRBJ2-3

CDR3 DNA: TGTGCCAGCTACAGATGGGATACGCAGTATTTT
CDR3 protein: CASYRWDTQYF
D gene: .
clone size: .
V gene: TRBV6-5
J gene: TRBJ2-3

CDR3 DNA: TGTGCCAGCAGCCAAGATGGACTAGCGGGAGCGGATGGGTGCGAGCAGTACTTC
CDR3 protein: CASSQDGLAGADGCEQYF
D gene: TRBD2
clone size: .
V gene: TRBV4-2
J gene: TRBJ2-7

CDR3 DNA: TGTGCCAGCAGCCAAACCACTCCCAGCACAGATACGCAGTATTTT
CDR3 protein: CASSQTTPSTDTQYF
D gene: .
clone size: .
V gene: TRBV7-9
J gene: TRBJ2-3

CDR3 DNA: TGTGCCAGCAGTGGGGGACTAGCGGGACGAACCCACTACGAGCAGTACTTC
CDR3 protein: CASSGGLAGRTHYEQYF
D gene: TRBD2
clone size: .
V gene: TRBV7-9
J gene: TRBJ2-7

CDR3 DNA: TGCGCCAGCAGCCAAGAAGTCGAGGCCTACGAGCAGTACTTC
CDR3 protein: CASSQEVEAYEQYF
D gene: .
clone size: .
V gene: TRBV4-1
J gene: TRBJ2-7

CDR3 DNA: TGTGCCAGCAGCTTACACCGACAGGTCCGCGAGCAGTACTTC
CDR3 protein: CASSLHRQVREQYF
D gene: .
clone size: .
V gene: TRBV11-3
J gene: TRBJ2-7

CDR3 DNA: TGCGCCAGCAGCTTGGGGACAGGTACCAATCAGCCCCAGCATTTT
CDR3 protein: CASSLGTGTNQPQHF
D gene: TRBD1
clone size: .
V gene: TRBV5-1
J gene: TRBJ1-5

CDR3 DNA: TGTGCTAGTGGTTTAAGGGGCACTGAAGCTTTCTTT
CDR3 protein: CASGLRGTEAFF
D gene: .
clone size: .
V gene: TRBV12-5
J gene: TRBJ1-1

CDR3 DNA: TGTGCCAGCAGCTTCCGGGACAGGGAGGTGGACGAGCAGTACTTC
CDR3 protein: CASSFRDREVDEQYF
D gene: TRBD1
clone size: .
V gene: TRBV11-2
J gene: TRBJ2-7

CDR3 DNA: TGTGCCAGCAGTTTGACCGGGACAGGGAACGAGCAGTACTTC
CDR3 protein: CASSLTGTGNEQYF
D gene: TRBD1
clone size: .
V gene: TRBV28
J gene: TRBJ2-7

CDR3 DNA: TGTGCCAGCAGCTTAGCGCCAAGGAGGGGGCAGGGAAACACCATATATTTT
CDR3 protein: CASSLAPRRGQGNTIYF
D gene: TRBD1
clone size: .
V gene: TRBV7-8
J gene: TRBJ1-3

CDR3 DNA: TGTGCCAGCAGCGAGTTCCAGGGCAATCAGCCCCAGCATTTT
CDR3 protein: CASSEFQGNQPQHF
D gene: .
clone size: .
V gene: TRBV7-2
J gene: TRBJ1-5

CDR3 DNA: TGTGCCAGCAGTTACTCGATCGGTGGGGCCAACGTCCTGACTTTC
CDR3 protein: CASSYSIGGANVLTF
D gene: .
clone size: .
V gene: TRBV6-5
J gene: TRBJ2-6

CDR3 DNA: TGTGCCAGCAGATCAGGGTCTAGGAATGAGCAGTTCTTC
CDR3 protein: CASRSGSRNEQFF
D gene: .
clone size: .
V gene: TRBV6-6
J gene: TRBJ2-1

CDR3 DNA: TGTGCCAGCAGCCAAGATCCCCCCATTAGCGGGAGAAGCACAGATACGCAGTATTTT
CDR3 protein: CASSQDPPISGRSTDTQYF
D gene: TRBD2
clone size: .
V gene: TRBV4-2
J gene: TRBJ2-3

CDR3 DNA: TGTGCCAGTAGACACGACAGGGCCGGAACTGAAGCTTTCTTT
CDR3 protein: CASRHDRAGTEAFF
D gene: TRBD1
clone size: once
V gene: TRBV19
J gene: TRBJ1-1

CDR3 DNA: TGTGCCAGCAGTATGTTGTTGGACAGGGGAAACACCATATATTTT
CDR3 protein: CASSMLLDRGNTIYF
D gene: TRBD1
clone size: .
V gene: TRBV11-2
J gene: TRBJ1-3

CDR3 DNA: TGTGCCAGCAGCTTGCGGGGAGCTGGGGCCAACGTCCTGACTTTC
CDR3 protein: CASSLRGAGANVLTF
D gene: .
clone size: .
V gene: TRBV5-4
J gene: TRBJ2-6

CDR3 DNA: TGTGCCAGCCATAGGAGCACAATCCAGGAGACCCAGTACTTC
CDR3 protein: CASHRSTIQETQYF
D gene: .
clone size: .
V gene: TRBV2
J gene: TRBJ2-5

CDR3 DNA: TGTGCCAGCAGGCGACTAGCGGGGGGGCAGGAGACCCAGTACTTC
CDR3 protein: CASRRLAGGQETQYF
D gene: TRBD2
clone size: .
V gene: TRBV28
J gene: TRBJ2-5

CDR3 DNA: TGTGCCAGCACCGGAGAAAAAGAGACCCAGTACTTC
CDR3 protein: CASTGEKETQYF
D gene: .
clone size: many
V gene: TRBV2
J gene: TRBJ2-5

CDR3 DNA: TGTGCCAGCGACAGGGGATCCTACAATGAGCAGTTCTTC
CDR3 protein: CASDRGSYNEQFF
D gene: TRBD1
clone size: once
V gene: TRBV28
J gene: TRBJ2-1